These 12 T cell receptor beta chains came from one sample sequenced in a study of graft-versus-host responses after intestinal transplantation. TCRdb's copy holds only in-frame clones and misses some; the assay was immunoSEQ multiplex PCR. Among around 100,000 clones listed, roughly 93% were seen once. These TCRs' antigens remain unknown. The source material was unstimulated CD8+ T cells sorted from spleen or lymph node cells, sampled before intestinal transplant. All receptors derive from a human donor who received an intestinal transplant.

In nucleotides, the CDR3 is TGTGCCACCAGCAAGGATTACGTCGGTCAGCCCCAGCATTTT. This sequence encodes CATSKDYVGQPQHF. This chain joins TRBV15 and TRBJ1-5, with D unresolved. V was shortened by 4 bases and J by 6 bases, with 13 bases between the two germline ends. This CDR3 is built from 14 residues. Germline CDR1 LNHNV, CDR2 YYDKDF (reference sequence).

The CDR3 reads CASSVGGGQGGTDTQYF. CDR3 sequence (DNA): TGTGCCAGCAGCGTAGGGGGTGGGCAGGGGGGCACAGATACGCAGTATTTT. The chain carries TRBV9 and TRBJ2-3, with 7 bases fitting TRBD1. Germline lookup yields CDR1 SGDLS and CDR2 YYNGEE. The trim removed 0 bases at V and 1 base at J, leaving 8 bases unmatched. This CDR3 contains 17 residues.

V and J are TRBV5-4 and TRBJ2-3; the match to TRBD2 covers 13 bases. The junction had 4 bases not matched to a gene; V was cut back by 4 bases and J by 5 bases. Germline CDR1 reads SGHNT; CDR2 reads YYREEE (reference sequence). The CDR3 is 15 residues long. CDR3 residues: CASSHTSGGGDTQYF. The CDR3 DNA sequence: TGTGCCAGCAGCCATACTAGCGGGGGGGGAGATACGCAGTATTTT.

CDR3: CASSHELGANTEAFF. CDR3 bases: TGTGCCAGCAGCCACGAGCTAGGGGCGAACACTGAAGCTTTCTTT. The rearrangement joins TRBV7-9 to TRBJ1-1, with D maybe TRBD1 (5 bases). This CDR3 region has 15 residues. V shed 5 bases and J shed 1 base, with 14 bases lying between them. The germline V gene encodes CDR1 SEHNR and CDR2 FQNEAQ (reference sequence). The full variable domain, its missing parts supplied by reference TRBV7-9 and TRBJ1-1, is DTGVSQNPRHKITKRGQNVTFRCDPISEHNRLYWYRQTLGQGPEFLTYFQNEAQLEKSRLLSDRFSAERPKGSFSTLEIQRTEQGDSAMYLCASSHELGANTEAFFGQGTRLTVV.

V and J are TRBV5-4 and TRBJ2-5; D tentatively fits TRBD1 or TRBD2 (6 bases each). The CDR3 spans 14 residues. Germline V gene sequence: CDR1 SGHNT, CDR2 YYREEE (reference sequence). V was pared by 4 bases and J by 5 bases, with 15 bases between. The CDR3 DNA follows: TGTGCCAGCAGCCCGCCGACAGGAGGGGAGACCCAGTACTTC. It encodes CASSPPTGGETQYF. The variable domain in full, with the rest retrieved from reference TRBV5-4 and TRBJ2-5, is ETGVTQSPTHLIKTRGQQVTLRCSSQSGHNTVSWYQQALGQGPQFIFQYYREEENGRGNFPPRFSGLQFPNYSSELNVNALELDDSALYLCASSPPTGGETQYFGPGTRLLVL.

The table lists this clone with a few counts. This chain joins TRBV4-1 and TRBJ2-7; D perhaps matches TRBD1 (5 bases). Germline V gene sequence: CDR1 MGHRA, CDR2 YSYEKL. This CDR3 region has 14 residues. Between the trimmed V and J ends, which lost 0 bases and 3 bases, there was a span of 9 bases. The CDR3 sequence is CASSQDLQGYEQYF. DNA of the CDR3: TGCGCCAGCAGCCAAGATTTGCAGGGCTACGAGCAGTACTTC.

J is TRBJ1-4 and V is TRBV6-1; no clear D. This CDR3 has 15 amino acids. Germline V gene sequence: CDR1 MNHNS, CDR2 SASEGT. V was pared by 1 base and J by 7 bases, with 13 bases between. Here the CDR3 reads CASSEVLGGSEKLFF. The CDR3 DNA reads TGTGCCAGCAGTGAAGTCCTGGGAGGGAGTGAAAAACTGTTTTTT.

The rearrangement links TRBV9 to TRBJ1-1, with D possibly being TRBD1 (6 bases). V was shortened by 2 bases and J by 5 bases, with 25 bases between the two germline ends. Germline V gene lookup returns CDR1 SGDLS and CDR2 YYNGEE. The CDR3 totals 18 residues. The CDR3 loop reads CASSVGGTPGEGGTEAFF. The CDR3, as DNA: TGTGCCAGCAGCGTGGGGGGGACACCCGGTGAGGGGGGAACTGAAGCTTTCTTT.

V and J are TRBV7-9 and TRBJ2-1; TRBD2 matches at 7 bases. Trimming cost V 5 bases and J 4 bases; bases outside gene matches: 5. The CDR3 length is 14 residues. Germline V gene lookup returns CDR1 SEHNR and CDR2 FQNEAQ (reference sequence). CDR3 region: CASSLQRGYNEQFF. The CDR3 DNA sequence: TGTGCCAGCAGCCTCCAGCGGGGATACAATGAGCAGTTCTTC.

The chain has TRBV5-4 and TRBJ1-2; D is perhaps TRBD1 (5 bases). The germline gives CDR1 SGHNT, CDR2 YYREEE (reference sequence). V gave up 0 bases and J gave up 1 base, with 16 bases separating them. The CDR3 has 17 residues. The CDR3 region is CASSLGVEDRHNYGYTF. Written as DNA, the CDR3 is TGTGCCAGCAGCTTGGGGGTAGAAGACAGACATAACTATGGCTACACCTTC.

V usage is TRBV11-2 and J usage is TRBJ2-1, with TRBD2 identical over 12 bases. The V segment lost 5 bases and the J segment 7 bases; nucleotides outside the gene matches: 9. Germline values: CDR1 SGHAT, CDR2 FQNNGV. The CDR3 sequence is 16 residues long. CDR3: CASSLKTSGGGNEQFF. CDR3 DNA: TGTGCCAGCAGCCTCAAGACTAGCGGGGGAGGTAATGAGCAGTTCTTC.

The V call is TRBV9, the J call TRBJ1-1; D unclear. The V gene lost 2 bases and the J gene lost 4 bases, with 15 bases spanning the gap. CDR1 and CDR2 (germline): SGDLS, YYNGEE. CDR3 length: 15 residues. The CDR3 loop reads CASSVGGLGPTEAFF. The CDR3 DNA sequence: TGTGCCAGCAGCGTTGGTGGGCTCGGGCCCACTGAAGCTTTCTTT.